This T cell receptor (beta chain) was observed in a study of blood T cell repertoires in COVID-19. In the original analysis: Reference gene primer amplification gave estimated nucleated cell counts. TCRdb's copy holds only in-frame clones and misses some; the assay was immunoSEQ multiplex PCR. D and trimming were read from the DNA, whereas the V and J calls and clone size are those reported in that table. The sample lists about 81,000 clones; 90% to 95% were seen once. Trimming removed 2 bases at V and 0 bases at J, with 4 bases between. This CDR3 comprises 13 residues. Germline CDR1 reads MDHEN; CDR2 reads SYDVKM.

Source material: peripheral blood. The V and J genes are TRBV28 and TRBJ1-1; D is undetermined. The sequence derives from a woman between 50 and 59 years old in a cohort sampled during active COVID-19. The CDR3 here is CASSLVMNTEAFF. CDR3 DNA sequence: TGTGCCAGCAGTTTAGTTATGAACACTGAAGCTTTCTTT.